Detailed here is one T cell receptor (beta chain). Its antigen is currently unknown. TCRdb re-called the RT-PCR reads through MiXCR, storing one row per CDR3 protein. In the table there are hundreds of thousands of distinct CDR3 sequences, 12% of which are singletons. This record belongs to a study of response to subunit inactivated influenza vaccine. Broader study findings: After each seasonal influenza vaccination, few new T cells are recruited, the authors suggested.

CDR1 is MNHEY, CDR2 SVGEGT, per germline. The V and J ends lost 5 bases and 3 bases, in that order; junction bases with no gene match: 10. The CDR3 totals 15 residues. Source: PBMCs from blood, taken on the day of vaccination. The clonotype originates from a man aged 50 to 59 who received an inactivated influenza vaccine. The gene calls are TRBV6-2 or TRBV6-3 and TRBJ2-7, with TRBD1 identical over 7 bases. The CDR3 reads CASSAPGTGDYEQYF. The DNA for the CDR3 is TGTGCCAGCAGTGCCCCCGGAACAGGGGACTACGAGCAGTACTTC.